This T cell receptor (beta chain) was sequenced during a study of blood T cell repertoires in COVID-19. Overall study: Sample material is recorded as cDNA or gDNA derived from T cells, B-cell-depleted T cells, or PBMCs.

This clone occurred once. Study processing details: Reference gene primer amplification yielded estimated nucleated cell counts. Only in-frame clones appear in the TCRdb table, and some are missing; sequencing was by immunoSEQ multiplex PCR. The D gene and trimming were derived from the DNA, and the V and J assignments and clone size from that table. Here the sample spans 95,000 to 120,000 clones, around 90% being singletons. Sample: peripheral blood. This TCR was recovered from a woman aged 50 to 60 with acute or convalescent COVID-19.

CDR3 DNA: TGTGCCAGCAGTTACTCGATGGCAGGCAATGAAAAACTGTTTTTT. Residues: CASSYSMAGNEKLFF. The chain has TRBV6-5 and TRBJ1-4; no firm D call. The germline gives CDR1 MNHEY, CDR2 SVGAGI. The V end lost 0 bases, the J end lost 5 bases, and 10 bases lay between the germline ends. CDR3 length equals 15 residues.